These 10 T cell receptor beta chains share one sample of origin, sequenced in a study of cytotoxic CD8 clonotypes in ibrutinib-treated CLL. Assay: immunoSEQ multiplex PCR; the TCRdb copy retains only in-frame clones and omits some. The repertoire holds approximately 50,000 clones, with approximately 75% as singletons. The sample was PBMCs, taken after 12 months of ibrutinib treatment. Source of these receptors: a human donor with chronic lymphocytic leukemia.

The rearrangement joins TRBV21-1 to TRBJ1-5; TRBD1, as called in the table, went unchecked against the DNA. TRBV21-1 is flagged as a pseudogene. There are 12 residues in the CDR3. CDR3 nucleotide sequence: TGTGCCAGCAGCAAAGTTGGCCAGCCCCAGCATTTT. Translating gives CASSKVGQPQHF.

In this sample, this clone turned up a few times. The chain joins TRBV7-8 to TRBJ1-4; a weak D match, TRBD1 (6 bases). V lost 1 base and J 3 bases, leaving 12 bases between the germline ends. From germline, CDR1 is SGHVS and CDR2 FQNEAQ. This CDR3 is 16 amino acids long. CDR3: CASSLVGGRANEKLFF. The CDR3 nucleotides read TGTGCCAGCAGCTTAGTCGGGGGGCGAGCTAATGAAAAACTGTTTTTT.

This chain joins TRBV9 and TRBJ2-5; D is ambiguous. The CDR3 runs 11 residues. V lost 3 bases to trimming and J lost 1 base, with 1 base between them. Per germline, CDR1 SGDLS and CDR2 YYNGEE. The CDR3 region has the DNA TGTGCCAGCAGCGCCCAAGAGACCCAGTACTTC. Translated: CASSAQETQYF.

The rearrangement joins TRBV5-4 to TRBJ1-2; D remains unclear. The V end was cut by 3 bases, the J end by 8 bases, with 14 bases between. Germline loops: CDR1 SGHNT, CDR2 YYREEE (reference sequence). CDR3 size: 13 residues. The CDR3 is CASSSGLSTGYTF. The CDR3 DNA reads TGTGCCAGCAGCTCAGGACTATCGACGGGCTACACCTTC.

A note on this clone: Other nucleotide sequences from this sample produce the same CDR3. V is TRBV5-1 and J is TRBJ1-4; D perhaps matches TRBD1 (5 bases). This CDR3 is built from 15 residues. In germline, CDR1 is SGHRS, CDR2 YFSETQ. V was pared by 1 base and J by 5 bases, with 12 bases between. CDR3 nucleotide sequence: TGCGCCAGCAGCTTGTTGAGGGGCCCAAATGAAAAACTGTTTTTT. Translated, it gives CASSLLRGPNEKLFF.

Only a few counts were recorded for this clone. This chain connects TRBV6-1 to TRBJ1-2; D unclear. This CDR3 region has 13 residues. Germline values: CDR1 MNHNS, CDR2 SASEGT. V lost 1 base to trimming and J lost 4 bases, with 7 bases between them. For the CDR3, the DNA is TGTGCCAGCAGTGAAGGCCCGAGCTATGGCTACACCTTC. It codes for CASSEGPSYGYTF.

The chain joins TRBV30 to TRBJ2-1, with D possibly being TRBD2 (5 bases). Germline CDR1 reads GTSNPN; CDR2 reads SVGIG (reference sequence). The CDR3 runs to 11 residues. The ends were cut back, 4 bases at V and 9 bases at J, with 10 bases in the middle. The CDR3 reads CAWTRTFEQFF. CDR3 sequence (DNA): TGTGCCTGGACTAGGACTTTTGAGCAGTTCTTC.

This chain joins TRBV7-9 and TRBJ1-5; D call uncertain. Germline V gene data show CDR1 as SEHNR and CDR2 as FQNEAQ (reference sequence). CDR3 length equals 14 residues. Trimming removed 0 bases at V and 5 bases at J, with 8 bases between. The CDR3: CASSLAGSHQPQHF. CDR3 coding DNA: TGTGCCAGCAGCTTAGCAGGGTCCCATCAGCCCCAGCATTTT.

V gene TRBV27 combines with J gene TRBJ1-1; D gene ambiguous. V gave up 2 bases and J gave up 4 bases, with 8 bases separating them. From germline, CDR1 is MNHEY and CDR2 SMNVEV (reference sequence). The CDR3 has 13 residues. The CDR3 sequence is CASSLGVSTEAFF. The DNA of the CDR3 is TGTGCCAGCAGTTTAGGGGTGAGCACTGAAGCTTTCTTT.

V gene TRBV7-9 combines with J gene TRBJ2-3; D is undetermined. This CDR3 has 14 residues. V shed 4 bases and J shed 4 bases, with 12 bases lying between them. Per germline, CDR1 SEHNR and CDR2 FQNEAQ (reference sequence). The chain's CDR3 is CASSSLPAADTQYF. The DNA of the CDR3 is TGTGCCAGCAGCTCCCTCCCGGCGGCAGATACGCAGTATTTT.